Below, 27 T cell receptor beta chains from the same sample are listed, as sequenced in a study of blood T cell repertoires in COVID-19. Only in-frame clones appear in the TCRdb table, and some are missing; sequencing was by immunoSEQ multiplex PCR. Of around 270,000 clones listed, approximately 83% were seen once; the top ten hold about 4.3%. The material sequenced was PBMCs or T cells enriched from blood (not recorded which). These receptors all stem from a woman aged 30 to 39 who had recovered from COVID-19.

The chain recombines TRBV19 with TRBJ1-5, with 7 nucleotides matching TRBD1. The CDR3 totals 16 residues. Germline CDR1 is LNHDA and CDR2 is SQIVND (reference sequence). J was trimmed by 5 bases and V by 5 bases; bases with no gene match: 12. DNA for the CDR3: TGTGCCAGTAGTTCAGCCGGGACAGCATACTATCAGCCCCAGCATTTT. Its protein product is CASSSAGTAYYQPQHF.

The chain uses TRBV28 and TRBJ1-5; D possibly corresponds to TRBD1 (6 bases). Looked up from germline, CDR1 is MDHEN and CDR2 is SYDVKM. V was clipped by 6 bases and J by 3 bases, with 12 bases between them. The CDR3 loop spans 14 amino acids. The CDR3 region is CASSPRTDNQPQHF. Written as DNA, the CDR3 is TGTGCCAGCAGCCCGAGGACAGACAATCAGCCCCAGCATTTT.

This chain joins TRBV2 and TRBJ2-1; TRBD2 agrees at 9 bases. V trimming: 7 bases; J trimming: 2 bases; junction bases outside the gene matches: 9. The CDR3 sequence is 16 residues long. Germline loops: CDR1 SNHLY, CDR2 FYNNEI. The CDR3 DNA sequence: TGTGCCAGCAACCCCCAATCTAGCGGGGCCTACAATGAGCAGTTCTTC. Residues: CASNPQSSGAYNEQFF.

This clone was seen a single time. CDR3 loop: CASSETGTYNSPLHF. CDR3 DNA sequence: TGTGCCAGCAGTGAAACCGGGACCTATAATTCACCCCTCCACTTT. The J gene is TRBJ1-6, the V gene TRBV25-1; no clear D gene. The germline V gene has CDR1 MGHDK and CDR2 SYGVNS. V was pared by 2 bases and J by 2 bases, with 7 bases between. This CDR3 is built from 15 residues.

This chain joins TRBV7-2 and TRBJ2-5; 8 nucleotides align to TRBD2. The V gene's germline CDR1 is SGHTA and CDR2 FQGNSA. The CDR3 is made up of 15 amino acids. V shed 3 bases, J shed 4 bases, and the junction held 7 bases outside the gene matches. In nucleotides, the CDR3 is TGTGCCAGCAGCTTTAACGGGGGGGGACTAGAGACCCAGTACTTC. As protein: CASSFNGGGLETQYF.

The chain is built from TRBV2 and TRBJ1-5; D possibly corresponds to TRBD1 (6 bases). Germline values: CDR1 SNHLY, CDR2 FYNNEI. The V end lost 5 bases, the J end lost 4 bases, and 15 bases lay between the germline ends. The CDR3 extends over 15 amino acids. CDR3 sequence: CASSLQGKGNQPQHF. The CDR3 region has the DNA TGTGCCAGCAGTCTACAGGGAAAAGGAAATCAGCCCCAGCATTTT.

V is TRBV3-1 (or the pseudogene TRBV3-2) and J is TRBJ1-2; D possibly corresponds to TRBD1 (6 bases). Trimming cost V 6 bases and J 7 bases, with 15 bases left between them. Germline lookup yields CDR1 LGHDT and CDR2 YNNKEL (reference sequence). CDR3 length: 13 amino acids. CDR3 nucleotides: TGTGCCAGCAGACCGGGGGGGGCGCCTGGCTACACCTTC. This sequence encodes CASRPGGAPGYTF.

The chain carries TRBV14 and TRBJ2-7; 11 nucleotides match TRBD1. Germline V gene sequence: CDR1 SGHDN, CDR2 FVKESK. V lost 6 bases to trimming and J lost 6 bases; unmatched junction nucleotides: 4. The CDR3 is 13 residues long. The CDR3 protein is CASRAGTGGEQYF. DNA for the CDR3: TGTGCCAGCAGGGCCGGGACAGGGGGCGAGCAGTACTTC.

The chain is built from TRBV7-9 and TRBJ2-1; TRBD2 aligns across 12 bases. CDR3 length: 18 amino acids. Germline V gives CDR1 SEHNR, CDR2 FQNEAQ (reference sequence). Losses at the gene ends were 2 bases for V and 4 bases for J; bases not matched to a gene: 9. This CDR3 is CASSLSSGRAKGYNEQFF. DNA for the CDR3: TGTGCCAGCAGCTTATCTAGCGGGAGGGCCAAAGGATACAATGAGCAGTTCTTC.

The CDR3 here is CASSYRGFAYTF. CDR3 nucleotides: TGTGCCAGCAGTTATCGGGGGTTTGCCTACACCTTC. The chain combines TRBV28 with TRBJ1-2, with a possible D match to TRBD1 (5 bases). The CDR3 runs 12 residues. Per the germline V gene, CDR1 is MDHEN and CDR2 is SYDVKM. Trimming removed 4 bases at V and 10 bases at J, with 13 bases between.

For the CDR3, the DNA is TGTGCCAGCAGTGTTGGCACCCCCTTTCTACGGAGGAGGCCCCAGCATTTT. This gives the protein CASSVGTPFLRRRPQHF. J is TRBJ1-5 and V is TRBV25-1; D unresolved. Trimming left V 4 bases short and J 9 bases short, with 25 bases between. The germline V gene encodes CDR1 MGHDK and CDR2 SYGVNS. The CDR3 is 17 residues long.

V usage is TRBV24-1 and J usage is TRBJ2-3; 7 nucleotides match TRBD1. J was trimmed by 5 bases and V by 4 bases; bases with no gene match: 11. CDR3 length: 16 amino acids. The germline CDR1 and CDR2 sequences are KGHDR and SFDVKD. The CDR3 DNA reads TGTGCCACCAGTGACTACGAAGACAGGGTGGTAGATACGCAGTATTTT. Translated: CATSDYEDRVVDTQYF.

The chain carries TRBV5-4 and TRBJ2-1; maybe TRBD2 (6 bases). Germline CDR1 reads SGHNT; CDR2 reads YYREEE (reference sequence). This CDR3 region has 16 residues. Deletions cut 9 bases from V and 7 bases from J, with 26 bases between. The CDR3 sequence: CATFGGKGDLGNEQFF. CDR3 DNA sequence: TGTGCCACCTTTGGGGGGAAGGGAGATTTAGGTAATGAGCAGTTCTTC.

The chain recombines TRBV7-6 with TRBJ2-1; D is undetermined. CDR1 and CDR2 (germline): SGHVS, FNYEAQ. The V end was cut by 3 bases, the J end by 7 bases, with 22 bases between. The CDR3 runs 17 residues. The CDR3 DNA reads as TGTGCCAGCAGCTTCCTCCACGGTTTGGGCGAGCTGAATGAGCAGTTCTTC. Residues: CASSFLHGLGELNEQFF.

The rearrangement uses TRBV19 and TRBJ1-3; D call uncertain. This CDR3 has 14 amino acids. Looked up from germline, CDR1 is LNHDA and CDR2 is SQIVND (reference sequence). V gave up 2 bases and J gave up 2 bases, with 7 bases separating them. The CDR3 here is CASSIYSAGNTIYF. CDR3 in DNA: TGTGCCAGTAGTATATATTCAGCTGGAAACACCATATATTTT.

The rearrangement uses TRBV24-1 and TRBJ1-5; 11 positions agree with TRBD1. J gave up 2 bases and V 0 bases, and 8 bases lay outside the gene matches. The germline CDR1 and CDR2 sequences are KGHDR and SFDVKD. The CDR3 is 19 residues long. The CDR3 here is CATSDLLGTGGLRNQPQHF. The CDR3 DNA is TGTGCCACCAGTGATTTGTTAGGGACAGGGGGGTTGCGCAATCAGCCCCAGCATTTT.

This clone was counted once. The chain recombines TRBV19 with TRBJ1-2, with TRBD1 as a possible D gene (6 bases). Germline CDR1 is LNHDA and CDR2 is SQIVND (reference sequence). Trimming pared 6 bases from V and 4 bases from J, leaving 9 bases between. There are 12 residues in the CDR3. The CDR3: CASRTGPYGYTF. The CDR3 DNA follows: TGTGCCAGTAGGACAGGCCCCTATGGCTACACCTTC.

V gene TRBV2 combines with J gene TRBJ2-2; tentatively, D is TRBD2 (6 bases). This CDR3 contains 16 residues. The germline CDR1 and CDR2 sequences are SNHLY and FYNNEI. Trimming stripped 4 bases from V and 4 bases from J, with 16 bases between. The CDR3 DNA follows: TGTGCCAGCAGTGGGGGGGATCGGTCCGCCACCGGGGAGCTGTTTTTT. Encoded protein: CASSGGDRSATGELFF.

V and J are TRBV6-6 and TRBJ1-1; D may be TRBD1 (5 bases). CDR1 is MNHNY and CDR2 is SVGAGI in the germline V gene (reference sequence). CDR3 length: 15 residues. V was shortened by 6 bases and J by 1 base, with 15 bases between the two germline ends. The CDR3 spells CASSLPQGPNTEAFF. The CDR3 nucleotides are TGTGCCAGCAGCCTCCCTCAGGGTCCGAACACTGAAGCTTTCTTT.

This sequence joins TRBV28 and TRBJ1-6, with 7 bases identical to TRBD1. V gave up 2 bases and J gave up 10 bases; unmatched junction bases: 8. Germline V gene lookup returns CDR1 MDHEN and CDR2 SYDVKM. CDR3 length: 15 amino acids. The CDR3 spells CASSLDRDRYSPLHF. CDR3 nucleotides: TGTGCCAGCAGTTTAGACCGGGACAGATACTCACCCCTCCACTTT.

This chain uses TRBV15 with TRBJ1-3, with a weak D call TRBD1 (6 bases). CDR1 is LNHNV, CDR2 YYDKDF, per germline (reference sequence). With 6 bases removed from V and 1 base from J, the gap between germline ends came to 13 bases. The CDR3 loop spans 15 amino acids. The CDR3 DNA sequence: TGTGCCACCAGTCCACAGGGAGCGTCTGGAAACACCATATATTTT. Its translation: CATSPQGASGNTIYF. Full variable domain (remainder filled in from reference TRBV15 and TRBJ1-3): DAMVIQNPRYQVTQFGKPVTLSCSQTLNHNVMYWYQQKSSQAPKLLFHYYDKDFNNEADTPDNFQSRRPNTSFCFLDIRSPGLGDTAMYLCATSPQGASGNTIYFGEGSWLTVV.

The chain uses TRBV28 and TRBJ2-7; D is perhaps TRBD1 (6 bases). Trimming pared 3 bases from V and 3 bases from J, leaving 15 bases between. The CDR3 has 15 amino acids. Germline CDR1 reads MDHEN; CDR2 reads SYDVKM. CDR3 bases: TGTGCCAGCAGTTTCCCGGACAGCGTGAACTACGAGCAGTACTTC. Amino acid sequence: CASSFPDSVNYEQYF.

V and J are TRBV27 and TRBJ1-2; 7 nucleotides line up with TRBD1. V dropped 6 bases and J dropped 6; count of bases not matched to a gene: 7. CDR3 length: 13 residues. Per germline, CDR1 MNHEY and CDR2 SMNVEV (reference sequence). The CDR3 here is CASSPTGAHGYTF. The CDR3 nucleotides read TGTGCCAGCAGCCCAACAGGGGCCCATGGCTACACCTTC.

The V and J genes are TRBV6-5 and TRBJ2-3, with D hard to call. This CDR3 has 11 residues. V was cut by 5 bases and J by 6 bases, with 6 bases left in between. Looked up from germline, CDR1 is MNHEY and CDR2 is SVGAGI. The DNA for the CDR3 is TGTGCCAGCAGTATGAGGGATACGCAGTATTTT. This translates into CASSMRDTQYF.

The chain recombines TRBV13 with TRBJ1-1, with unresolved D. The V gene lost 1 base and the J gene lost 1 base, with 7 bases spanning the gap. Germline V gene sequence: CDR1 PRHDT, CDR2 FYEKMQ (reference sequence). The CDR3 totals 14 residues. The CDR3 sequence: CASSLATGNTEAFF. CDR3 coding DNA: TGTGCCAGCAGCTTAGCCACTGGGAACACTGAAGCTTTCTTT.

The chain links TRBV19 to TRBJ1-1; possible D gene TRBD1, 6 bases. V lost 1 base and J lost 2, with 8 bases in between. The germline V gene has CDR1 LNHDA and CDR2 SQIVND (reference sequence). This CDR3 has 14 residues. The CDR3 loop reads CASSIGQDNTEAFF. The CDR3 nucleotides read TGTGCCAGTAGTATAGGACAGGACAACACTGAAGCTTTCTTT.

This rearrangement joins TRBV21-1 to TRBJ2-6; the DNA was not used to check the table's D call, TRBD1. TRBV21-1 is shown as a pseudogene. This CDR3 has 18 residues. The chain's CDR3 is CASSKGSGNKSGANVLTF. CDR3 in DNA: TGTGCCAGCAGCAAAGGGTCAGGTAATAAATCTGGGGCCAACGTCCTGACTTTC.